This paragraph covers one T cell receptor beta chain sequence. Its antigen is undetermined. The data were obtained in a study of STAT5B mutations in CD4+ large granular lymphocyte leukemia. Study-level findings and limits: 8/27 top patient clones versus 2/35 control clones were TRBV06-family. The CD4+ versus CD8+ T-LGLL clonality difference may reflect limited sample size.

This was a survey-level run. Here immunoSEQ multiplex PCR was the method, and the copy in TCRdb shows in-frame clones only, minus some. The data hold more than 25,000 clones, with about four fifths observed a single time. Trimming removed 9 bases from V and 1 base from J; junction bases left unmatched: 2. CDR1 is MNHEY and CDR2 is SVGAGI in the germline V gene. CDR3 size: 12 residues. This sequence originates from a human donor in good health. V is TRBV6-5 and J is TRBJ2-7; 8 bases are shared with TRBD1. The sequencing sample was made of CD4+ T cells from blood buffy coats. The CDR3 here is CARQGGSYEQYF. CDR3 DNA: TGTGCCAGACAGGGGGGTTCCTACGAGCAGTACTTC.